A selection of T cell receptor beta chains follows, all from one sample in a study of vaccination and CD4 T cells after COVID-19. These TCRs are of unknown antigen specificity. MiXCR, applied by TCRdb to the PCR reads, yields one record per CDR3 protein. Seen here are just under 9,000 distinct CDR3 sequences, approximately 22% observed once, and the top ten hold roughly 20%. The specimen was cultured CD4+ T cells from blood. Receptors were obtained from a human donor with COVID-19. The CDR3 runs from the conserved cysteine through the conserved F or W. Fields, in order: J gene, V gene, clone size, D gene, CDR3 DNA, CDR3 protein. A D gene is named only where the DNA matches it firmly. A row's size may be missing; if present it is once, few, many or a size class.

J gene: TRBJ1-1; V gene: TRBV5-1; clone size: -; D gene: -; CDR3 DNA: TGCGCCAGCAGCTTGGGAGGGTTAGTCAGTGGGAGGACTGAAGCTTTCTTT; CDR3 protein: CASSLGGLVSGRTEAFF
J gene: TRBJ1-6; V gene: TRBV20-1; clone size: medium-sized; D gene: -; CDR3 DNA: TGCAGTGCTAGAGGGGGCCCCTATAATTCACCCCTCCACTTT; CDR3 protein: CSARGGPYNSPLHF
J gene: TRBJ2-7; V gene: TRBV6-5; clone size: few; D gene: TRBD1; CDR3 DNA: TGTGCCAGCAGTTACTCGAATGGTCTTGGGACAGGGCCCTACGAGCAGTACTTC; CDR3 protein: CASSYSNGLGTGPYEQYF
J gene: TRBJ1-5; V gene: TRBV10-3; clone size: few; D gene: -; CDR3 DNA: TGTGCCATCAGTGGAACCGAGCAATCTCAGCCCCAGCATTTT; CDR3 protein: CAISGTEQSQPQHF
J gene: TRBJ2-1; V gene: TRBV9; clone size: -; D gene: TRBD2; CDR3 DNA: TGTGCCAGCAGACCCTTCCTAGCGGGGGCCGACAATGAGCAGTTCTTC; CDR3 protein: CASRPFLAGADNEQFF
J gene: TRBJ1-1; V gene: TRBV14; clone size: few; D gene: TRBD1; CDR3 DNA: TGTGCCAGCAGCCCAGGGGGCGGGTACACTGAAGCTTTCTTT; CDR3 protein: CASSPGGGYTEAFF
J gene: TRBJ2-3; V gene: TRBV5-1; clone size: -; D gene: -; CDR3 DNA: TGCGCCAGCAGCTTTTTAACAGATACGCAGTATTTT; CDR3 protein: CASSFLTDTQYF
J gene: TRBJ1-5; V gene: TRBV6-1; clone size: -; D gene: -; CDR3 DNA: TGTGCCAGCACCGGAGGGCAGGGAGGTCAGCCCCAGCATTTT; CDR3 protein: CASTGGQGGQPQHF
J gene: TRBJ2-7; V gene: TRBV20-1; clone size: few; D gene: TRBD1; CDR3 DNA: TGCAGTGCTAGAGATCGCAAGGGACAGGGTCTGTACGAGCAGTACTTC; CDR3 protein: CSARDRKGQGLYEQYF
J gene: TRBJ1-4; V gene: TRBV29-1; clone size: few; D gene: -; CDR3 DNA: TGCAGCGTTGGAAGGGGAGGAAGTGAAAAACTGTTTTTT; CDR3 protein: CSVGRGGSEKLFF
J gene: TRBJ2-2; V gene: TRBV15; clone size: few; D gene: TRBD2; CDR3 DNA: TGTGCCACCAGCAGAACGTTAGCGGGGGGAGACACCGGGGAGCTGTTTTTT; CDR3 protein: CATSRTLAGGDTGELFF
J gene: TRBJ1-1; V gene: TRBV5-8; clone size: -; D gene: -; CDR3 DNA: TGTGCCAGCAGCGCGGGAGGTCGGGGGCGTACTGAAGCTTTCTTT; CDR3 protein: CASSAGGRGRTEAFF
J gene: TRBJ2-5; V gene: TRBV4-2; clone size: -; D gene: TRBD2; CDR3 DNA: TGTGCCAGCAGCCAAGATAGCGGGGGGGCCGAGACCCAGTACTTC; CDR3 protein: CASSQDSGGAETQYF
J gene: TRBJ2-1; V gene: TRBV10-3; clone size: -; D gene: -; CDR3 DNA: TGTGCCATCAGTCCCGGACAGAGCTCCTACAATGAGCAGTTCTTC; CDR3 protein: CAISPGQSSYNEQFF
J gene: TRBJ1-1; V gene: TRBV7-2; clone size: few; D gene: TRBD1; CDR3 DNA: TGTGCCAGCAGCTTACCATCACAGGGGGCCCCTTCCGGAGCTTTCTTT; CDR3 protein: CASSLPSQGAPSGAFF
J gene: TRBJ1-5; V gene: TRBV6-1; clone size: -; D gene: -; CDR3 DNA: TGTGCCAGCAGATCGACCGGGACCGGCAATCAGCCCCAGCATTTT; CDR3 protein: CASRSTGTGNQPQHF
J gene: TRBJ1-3; V gene: TRBV7-9; clone size: few; D gene: -; CDR3 DNA: TGTGCCAGCAGCTTAGACGGCTCTGGAAACACCATATATTTT; CDR3 protein: CASSLDGSGNTIYF
J gene: TRBJ1-2; V gene: TRBV15; clone size: medium-sized; D gene: -; CDR3 DNA: TGTGCCACCAGCAGTGGACAGTATGGCTACACCTTC; CDR3 protein: CATSSGQYGYTF
J gene: TRBJ2-5; V gene: TRBV7-2; clone size: -; D gene: -; CDR3 DNA: TGTGCCAGCAGCTTAGCTAGGGGGGCGGAGACCCAGAACTTC; CDR3 protein: CASSLARGAETQNF
J gene: TRBJ2-7; V gene: TRBV27; clone size: -; D gene: -; CDR3 DNA: TGTGCCAGCAGTTTATTTCGGAGCTCCTACGAGCAGTACTTC; CDR3 protein: CASSLFRSSYEQYF
J gene: TRBJ2-2; V gene: TRBV27; clone size: -; D gene: -; CDR3 DNA: TGTGCCAGCGGGTCCAGGCTAACAACGAACACCGGGGAGCTGTTTTTT; CDR3 protein: CASGSRLTTNTGELFF
J gene: TRBJ1-1; V gene: TRBV2; clone size: few; D gene: -; CDR3 DNA: TGTGCCAGCAGTGTGAGGGCCCCCACTGAAGCTTTCTTT; CDR3 protein: CASSVRAPTEAFF
J gene: TRBJ1-1; V gene: TRBV10-1; clone size: -; D gene: TRBD1; CDR3 DNA: TGCGCCAGCAGTGAGGCAGGGGGCAGCGAAGCTTTCTTT; CDR3 protein: CASSEAGGSEAFF